This T cell receptor (beta chain) was recovered during a study of T cell responses to AZD1222 COVID-19 vaccine. Concerning this clone itself: Its specificity is unknown.

Using immunoSEQ multiplex PCR, the repertoire was profiled, and TCRdb retains in-frame clones only, with some absent. The sample contains 120,000 or so clones, 80% to 90% of which appear only once. This CDR3 is 12 amino acids long. V was trimmed by 5 bases and J by 1 base, leaving 8 bases between them. CDR1 is SQVTM and CDR2 is ANQGSEA in the germline V gene. Study outcomes and limitations: Reportedly, nearly half the spike-specific TCRs target unmutated variant regions. Among AZD1222 vaccinees, only six were seropositive at baseline.

The chain recombines TRBV29-1 with TRBJ1-2; D remains unclear. The receptor was derived from an adult in good health. Sequencing was performed on peripheral blood, taken on day 0 of AZD1222 vaccination. The CDR3 DNA reads TGCAGCGTTCTGGAAATTAACTATGGCTACACCTTC. Its protein is CSVLEINYGYTF.